This T cell receptor beta chain is from a study of T cell repertoires in cytomegalovirus infection (dated by TCRdb to between 2017 and 2020). For the study in its entirety: Peptide stimulations targeted recently identified HLA-C-restricted CMV epitopes, whose presentation resists viral immunomodulation, together with well-studied HLA-B-restricted epitopes. Donor HLA type was relevant to the analysis, as public TCR beta signatures indicated carriage of CMV infection together with the matching HLA type. Here is what the overall study found, with its caveats: Cumulative frequency of public TCR beta family members discriminated carriers of CMV infection plus the relevant HLA type in this cohort and an independent approximately 350-donor cohort. In the ex vivo response, HLA-C-restricted CMV-specific TCR beta clonotypes were dominant, and in two of eight donors the single most frequent clonotype came from this HLA-C-restricted group.

The germline V gene gives CDR1 as SGHTA and CDR2 as FQGNSA. The CDR3, from cysteine to phenylalanine, totals 13 residues. Only the CDR3 portion is preserved as DNA: 39 bases, with reading frame beginning at the first base. Clipping removes 2 bases from V and 5 bases from J, with 3 as the unmatched junction base count. TCRdb names Illumina HiSeq 1500 as the instrument used. In TCRdb, the public reads were trimmed at Q25 with fastp and aligned with MiXCR, with productive beta chains retained. Entries are consolidated by CDR3 protein sequence, retaining the most common genes and DNA. A total of around 430,000 distinct CDR3 sequences appear in this sample, 40% to 50% of them only once. The top ten constitute roughly two fifths of the sample. Of note for this clonotype: Its recognized antigen is unknown. No base quality information exists; no much larger clone differs at one position.

The treatment or condition label corresponds to: in vitro stimulation with specific CMV peptide epitopes to enrich CMV-specific T cells. The sequencing here drew on cultured PBMCs, taken from culture after CMV antigen stimulation. Recombination joined TRBV7-2 with TRBJ2-7; 7 bases in between match TRBD2. This TCR derives from a human donor in good health (CMV status not recorded). Some clones in this sample may be carry-over from other donors' samples. The CDR3 reads as follows: CASSLQAGNEQYF. The DNA sequence is given as TGTGCCAGCAGCTTACAAGCGGGAAACGAGCAGTACTTC.